The T cell receptor beta chain described here comes from a study of radiation and T cells in renal cell carcinoma. Time point specified: blood 4 weeks post-SBRT, at nephrectomy. As to treatment: 15 Gy SBRT to primary tumor, nephrectomy 4 weeks later. Profiled with immunoSEQ multiplex PCR; TCRdb holds only in-frame clones, not every one. The sample has about 77,000 clones; around four fifths are singletons. The clonotype comes from a woman aged 55-69 years with renal cell carcinoma. Sequenced here: blood, sampled from a patient whose treatment included radiotherapy and nephrectomy.

The CDR3 sequence is CSVEEDYIRDTQYF. The CDR3 DNA is TGCAGCGTTGAGGAGGACTACATCCGGGATACGCAGTATTTT. The V call is TRBV29-1, the J call TRBJ2-3; D perhaps matches TRBD2 (6 bases). Germline V gene sequence: CDR1 SQVTM, CDR2 ANQGSEA. Trimming took off 3 bases at V and 6 bases at J, with 16 bases between the two ends. This CDR3 has 14 amino acids.